The rows below give T cell receptor beta chains drawn from one sample of a study of blood T cell repertoires in COVID-19. Sequencing was performed with immunoSEQ multiplex PCR; in TCRdb, only in-frame clones are kept and a portion is missing. This table holds 150,000 to 200,000 clones, around 89% found once. The sample comprised peripheral blood. The receptors shown here come from a woman in her thirties with acute or convalescent COVID-19. CDR3s include the opening cysteine and the closing phenylalanine or tryptophan. D genes are given only for firm matches. Size values are once, few and many counts, or a class for expanded clones, and some rows have none.

D gene | J gene | V gene | clone size | CDR3 protein | CDR3 DNA
- | TRBJ1-2 | TRBV28 | - | CASSLRDYGYTF | TGTGCCAGCAGTTTGCGGGACTATGGCTACACCTTC
TRBD2 | TRBJ2-7 | TRBV7-2 | - | CASTQLLAGGYEQYF | TGTGCCAGCACCCAGCTTCTAGCGGGAGGCTACGAGCAGTACTTC
- | TRBJ2-3 | TRBV9 | - | CASSDTGTPPTDTQYF | TGTGCCAGCAGTGATACCGGGACTCCTCCCACAGATACGCAGTATTTT
TRBD1 | TRBJ2-5 | TRBV5-4 | - | CASSPPDRGETQYF | TGTGCCAGCAGCCCCCCCGACAGGGGGGAGACCCAGTACTTC
- | TRBJ2-3 | TRBV6-5 | - | CASSYSSARADTQYF | TGTGCCAGCAGTTACTCGAGTGCTAGAGCAGATACGCAGTATTTT
TRBD1 | TRBJ1-2 | TRBV6-5 | once | CASSPTGTGVLGYTF | TGTGCCAGCAGTCCGACCGGGACAGGGGTGTTGGGCTACACCTTC
- | TRBJ2-1 | TRBV5-1 | - | CASTVGRSPYNEQFF | TGCGCCAGCACCGTGGGGCGCAGCCCCTACAATGAGCAGTTCTTC
TRBD1 | TRBJ1-5 | TRBV5-6 | - | CASSARRGLGQPQHF | TGTGCCAGCAGCGCCCGGAGGGGGCTAGGACAGCCCCAGCATTTT
TRBD2 | TRBJ2-2 | TRBV6-5 | - | CASSRNLAGGGELFF | TGTGCCAGCAGTCGAAACCTAGCGGGAGGGGGGGAGCTGTTTTTT
TRBD1 | TRBJ2-2 | TRBV11-3 | - | CASSLGNPGQGANTGELFF | TGTGCCAGCAGCTTAGGGAATCCGGGACAGGGCGCGAACACCGGGGAGCTGTTTTTT
TRBD1 | TRBJ1-5 | TRBV28 | - | CASSSPGTGRHKQPQHF | TGTGCCAGCAGTTCGCCCGGGACAGGGAGGCACAAGCAGCCCCAGCATTTT
- | TRBJ1-1 | TRBV6-6 | - | CASSYAGTEAFF | TGTGCCAGCAGTTACGCGGGCACTGAAGCTTTCTTT
TRBD2 | TRBJ2-5 | TRBV2 | once | CASSGGAGAETQYF | TGTGCCAGCAGCGGAGGAGCGGGGGCGGAGACCCAGTACTTC
- | TRBJ2-3 | TRBV6-5 | - | CASSYSFRSDTQYF | TGTGCCAGCAGTTACTCGTTCCGGTCTGATACGCAGTATTTT
- | TRBJ2-5 | TRBV6-1 | once | CASSELSGEETQYF | TGTGCCAGCAGTGAGCTTAGCGGAGAAGAGACCCAGTACTTC
TRBD1 | TRBJ1-1 | TRBV5-1 | - | CASSDQTGVSSEAFF | TGCGCCAGCAGCGACCAGACAGGGGTCTCTTCTGAAGCTTTCTTT
- | TRBJ1-1 | TRBV11-1 | - | CASSRLLNTEAFF | TGTGCCAGCAGTCGTCTTTTGAACACTGAAGCTTTCTTT
TRBD1 | TRBJ2-2 | TRBV5-4 | - | CASSLRGPGELFF | TGTGCCAGCAGCTTAAGGGGGCCCGGGGAGCTGTTTTTT
- | TRBJ2-1 | TRBV6-5 | - | CASSFGDNEQFF | TGTGCCAGCAGTTTCGGAGATAATGAGCAGTTCTTC
- | TRBJ1-6 | TRBV6-5 | - | CASRSSVYNSPLHF | TGTGCCAGCAGGTCGTCGGTGTATAATTCACCCCTCCACTTT
- | TRBJ2-2 | TRBV19 | - | CASTPWGHPAATGELFF | TGTGCCAGTACCCCCTGGGGGCACCCAGCGGCCACCGGGGAGCTGTTTTTT
TRBD2 | TRBJ2-3 | TRBV6-6 | - | CAIHDLAGGTDTQYF | TGTGCCATACATGACCTAGCGGGAGGGACAGATACGCAGTATTTT
TRBD2 | TRBJ2-2 | TRBV3-1/TRBV3-2 | - | CASSKRLAGTGELFF | TGTGCCAGCAGCAAAAGACTAGCGGGCACCGGGGAGCTGTTTTTT
- | TRBJ2-1 | TRBV27 | once | CASRPSSYNEQFF | TGTGCCAGCAGGCCGAGCTCCTACAATGAGCAGTTCTTC
- | TRBJ1-2 | TRBV7-2 | - | CASSMTASYGYTF | TGTGCCAGCAGCATGACAGCCTCCTATGGCTACACCTTC
- | TRBJ1-6 | TRBV23-1 | once | CASSQFWAQKSPLHF | TGCGCCAGCAGTCAATTCTGGGCCCAGAAGTCACCCCTCCACTTT
- | TRBJ2-1 | TRBV5-6 | - | CASSLAGEQFF | TGTGCCAGCAGCTTGGCCGGTGAGCAGTTCTTC
- | TRBJ2-2 | TRBV15 | - | CATSRNYREELFF | TGTGCCACCAGCAGAAATTACAGAGAGGAGCTGTTTTTT
- | TRBJ2-5 | TRBV5-1 | - | CASSWSGQLGETQYF | TGCGCCAGCAGCTGGTCTGGACAGTTGGGGGAGACCCAGTACTTC
- | TRBJ1-5 | TRBV5-6 | - | CASSLSAGNQPQHF | TGTGCCAGCAGCTTATCGGCGGGCAATCAGCCCCAGCATTTT
TRBD2 | TRBJ2-7 | TRBV6-5 | - | CASSSPRTSRLYEQYF | TGTGCCAGCAGTTCTCCCCGGACTAGCCGTCTCTACGAGCAGTACTTC
TRBD2 | TRBJ2-1 | TRBV3-1/TRBV3-2 | - | CASSQGPIAGDYNEQFF | TGTGCCAGCAGCCAAGGTCCTATAGCGGGAGACTACAATGAGCAGTTCTTC
- | TRBJ2-1 | TRBV29-1 | - | CSVRENLNEQFF | TGCAGCGTTCGCGAGAACCTTAATGAGCAGTTCTTC
- | TRBJ1-4 | TRBV5-6 | - | CASSHGATNEKLFF | TGTGCCAGCAGCCACGGAGCAACTAATGAAAAACTGTTTTTT
- | TRBJ2-7 | TRBV27 | - | CASSFAPLAQYEQYF | TGTGCCAGCAGTTTTGCACCTCTAGCCCAATACGAGCAGTACTTC
TRBD1 | TRBJ1-4 | TRBV19 | - | CASTDPRGTGLEKLFF | TGTGCCAGTACGGACCCCAGGGGGACAGGCCTTGAAAAACTGTTTTTT
- | TRBJ2-7 | TRBV6-2/TRBV6-3 | - | CASSYPTQIQYF | TGTGCCAGCAGTTACCCTACTCAAATCCAGTACTTC
TRBD2 | TRBJ2-1 | TRBV28 | - | CASSSGLAGLYNEQFF | TGTGCCAGCAGTTCCGGACTAGCGGGACTATACAATGAGCAGTTCTTC
TRBD1 | TRBJ2-7 | TRBV6-1 | - | CASSEVGQGSSYEQYF | TGTGCCAGCAGTGAGGTAGGACAGGGGAGCTCCTACGAGCAGTACTTC
- | TRBJ1-1 | TRBV5-1 | - | CASSMGAGTEAFF | TGCGCCAGCAGCATGGGGGCAGGCACTGAAGCTTTCTTT
TRBD1 | TRBJ2-1 | TRBV24-1 | - | CATSDPGTGDNEQFF | TGTGCCACCAGTGATCCCGGGACAGGGGACAATGAGCAGTTCTTC
- | TRBJ2-7 | TRBV29-1 | - | CSVGERRSWQYF | TGCAGCGTTGGGGAGAGGAGGTCATGGCAGTACTTC
TRBD1 | TRBJ2-2 | TRBV2 | - | CASRGDSLTGELFF | TGTGCCAGCAGGGGGGACAGCCTCACCGGGGAGCTGTTTTTT
- | TRBJ2-6 | TRBV5-1 | - | CASSLGPTNSGANVLTF | TGCGCCAGCAGCTTGGGACCGACTAACTCTGGGGCCAACGTCCTGACTTTC
- | TRBJ2-3 | TRBV2 | - | CASERGGTDTQYF | TGTGCCAGCGAGCGCGGGGGCACAGATACGCAGTATTTT
- | TRBJ1-1 | TRBV15 | once | CATSRLYRANTEAFF | TGTGCCACCAGCAGACTATACAGGGCGAACACTGAAGCTTTCTTT
- | TRBJ2-1 | TRBV9 | once | CASSVGGYEQFF | TGTGCCAGCAGCGTCGGCGGTTACGAGCAGTTCTTC
- | TRBJ2-7 | TRBV15 | - | CATSRDLPRGYEQYF | TGTGCCACCAGCAGAGATCTCCCGCGGGGATACGAGCAGTACTTC
- | TRBJ1-1 | TRBV5-1 | - | CASSPQGRGSTEAFF | TGCGCCAGCAGCCCCCAGGGCAGGGGATCCACTGAAGCTTTCTTT
- | TRBJ1-4 | TRBV5-1 | - | CASSITGRGEKLFF | TGCGCCAGCAGCATCACAGGCCGGGGGGAAAAACTGTTTTTT
TRBD1 | TRBJ1-1 | TRBV5-1 | - | CASKGGPEAFF | TGCGCCAGCAAAGGGGGCCCTGAAGCTTTCTTT
- | TRBJ2-4 | TRBV30 | - | CAWTRQGLDIQYF | TGTGCCTGGACTCGGCAGGGGCTTGACATTCAGTACTTC
- | TRBJ2-7 | TRBV6-5 | - | CASSYLRDTYEQYF | TGTGCCAGCAGTTACCTCCGGGATACCTACGAGCAGTACTTC